A selection of T cell receptor beta chains follows, all from one sample in a study of T-cell reconstitution after alpha-beta-depleted transplantation in children. TCRdb recomputed calls from the PCR reads with MiXCR, one row per CDR3 protein. Among about 610,000 distinct CDR3 sequences listed, 10% to 13% were seen once. The sequenced sample was PBMCs from the stem cell graft donor, obtained from the stem cell graft. These receptors all stem from a human donor who donated a stem cell graft to a child with acute myeloid leukemia. The CDR3 runs from the conserved cysteine through the conserved F or W. The D gene is left open where the match is weak. The size entry is marked missing in some rows and otherwise reads once, few, many or a size class.

TRBD1 17 TRBJ2-2 TRBV7-6 few TGTGCCAGCAGCTCGAGCGTAGACAGGGGGCCAGAAGGGGAGCTGTTTTTT CASSSSVDRGPEGELFF
TRBD2 15 TRBJ2-3 TRBV29-1 many TGCAGCGTGGACGGACTAGCGGGAGGCACAGATACGCAGTATTTT CSVDGLAGGTDTQYF
NA 14 TRBJ2-6 TRBV29-1 many TGCAGCGTTACAGGGAGCTCTGGGGCCAACGTCCTGACTTTC CSVTGSSGANVLTF
TRBD2 17 TRBJ2-7 TRBV20-1 many TGCAGTGCTAGAGATCGGCTAGCGGGAGGGTACCCCCACGAGCAGTACTTC CSARDRLAGGYPHEQYF
NA 15 TRBJ2-7 TRBV5-1 many TGCGCCAGCAGCTTGACAGGAAAGAGAGACTACGAGCAGTACTTC CASSLTGKRDYEQYF
TRBD1 16 TRBJ1-5 TRBV7-2 NA TGTGCCAGCAGCTTAGTGGGGGGGACAGGGGTTCAGCCCCAGCATTTT CASSLVGGTGVQPQHF
NA 13 TRBJ1-5 TRBV20-1 few TGCAGTGCCCCGGGTAGGTGGGATCAGCCCCAGCATTTT CSAPGRWDQPQHF
TRBD2 18 TRBJ2-1 TRBV2 once TGTGCCAGCAGTGAAGCGCTTGTCGGACTAGCTAGGTACAATGAGCAGTTCTTC CASSEALVGLARYNEQFF
NA 14 TRBJ2-2 TRBV3-1 many TGTGCCAGCAGCCAATTGAGGGGGACCGGGGAGCTGTTTTTT CASSQLRGTGELFF
TRBD2 14 TRBJ2-1 TRBV27 few TGTGCCAGCAATACCGGGAGGGCAGACAATGAGCAGTTCTTC CASNTGRADNEQFF
NA 17 TRBJ2-3 TRBV5-1 few TGCGCCAGCAGCTTGGCGCAGGGGTTTTCGTCCACAGATACGCAGTATTTT CASSLAQGFSSTDTQYF
NA 16 TRBJ1-1 TRBV20-1 many TGCAGTGCTAGAGGGCCTCGAGAGGGGAGGGACACTGAAGCTTTCTTT CSARGPREGRDTEAFF
NA 12 TRBJ1-6 TRBV29-1 few TGCAGCGCGGGAGAGGGAGGAGGACCCCTCCACTTT CSAGEGGGPLHF
TRBD2 15 TRBJ2-7 TRBV7-9 few TGTGCCAGCAGCACCCAGGGAGGGCCTCCCTACGAGCAGTACTTC CASSTQGGPPYEQYF
NA 15 TRBJ2-1 TRBV6-2/TRBV6-3 NA TGTGCCAGCAGACCGCGGACAGTGACCTACAATGAGCAGTTCTTC CASRPRTVTYNEQFF
NA 16 TRBJ2-3 TRBV19 few TGTGCCAGTAGTATTGGGACCGCCTTGGGAGAAGATACGCAGTATTTT CASSIGTALGEDTQYF
NA 14 TRBJ1-2 TRBV24-1 NA TGTGCCACCAGTGCGGCGAAAACCAACTATGGCTACACCTTC CATSAAKTNYGYTF
NA 11 TRBJ2-7 TRBV5-1 many TGCGCCAGCAGCTTTGGGATGGGGCAGTACTTC CASSFGMGQYF
NA 12 TRBJ2-3 TRBV20-1 many TGCAGTGCTCGGACCCCCACAGATACGCAGTATTTT CSARTPTDTQYF
NA 12 TRBJ1-2 TRBV29-1 many TGCAGCGTGCCGGGGCAGACCTATGGCTACACCTTC CSVPGQTYGYTF
TRBD1 13 TRBJ2-3 TRBV20-1 NA TGCAGTGCTGGGCACAGGGGCGCAGATACGCAGTATTTT CSAGHRGADTQYF
NA 11 TRBJ2-7 TRBV20-1 many TGCAGTGCTAGTTGGGGCTACGAGCAGTACTTC CSASWGYEQYF
NA 16 TRBJ2-6 TRBV7-9 NA TGTGCCAGCAGCTCTACGGGGGTTACTGGGGCCAACGTCCTGACTTTC CASSSTGVTGANVLTF
TRBD1 14 TRBJ1-4 TRBV7-9 NA TGTGCCAGCAGCAAGGGACAGAAAAATGAAAAACTGTTTTTT CASSKGQKNEKLFF
TRBD2 15 TRBJ2-1 TRBV7-3 once TGTGCCAGCAGTCGGGAGGGGACTAGCGGCAATGAGCAGTTCTTC CASSREGTSGNEQFF
NA 15 TRBJ2-5 TRBV12-3/TRBV12-4 NA TGTGCCAGCAGTCCCGGGACTGGGGGTCAAGGGACCCAGTACTTC CASSPGTGGQGTQYF
NA 14 TRBJ2-7 TRBV18 NA TGTGCCAGCTCACGGCAGGGGATGTTCGGGGAGCAGTACTTC CASSRQGMFGEQYF
TRBD1 16 TRBJ1-1 TRBV20-1 NA TGCAGTGCTGACCCCGGGACAGGGTTAATGAACACTGAAGCTTTCTTT CSADPGTGLMNTEAFF
NA 13 TRBJ2-7 TRBV7-2 few TGTGCCAGCAGCTTGGGACCAAAAAACGAGCAGTACTTC CASSLGPKNEQYF
TRBD1 16 TRBJ1-3 TRBV20-1 NA TGCAGTGCTAGGGGGACAGGGAAGGAAAGAGGAAACACCATATATTTT CSARGTGKERGNTIYF
TRBD1 18 TRBJ2-1 TRBV20-1 NA TGCAGTGCTAGCAATCCCCGATTAGACAGGGGGCGCGGGAACGAGCAGTTCTTC CSASNPRLDRGRGNEQFF
TRBD1 15 TRBJ2-3 TRBV28 NA TGTGCCAGCAGTTTAGTGACAGGGTTCTATGATACGCAGTATTTT CASSLVTGFYDTQYF
TRBD2 20 TRBJ2-3 TRBV4-2 NA TGTGCCAGCAGCCAAGAGGAGGCTAGCGGGAGGCCCTCCGCGGGAGATACGCAGTATTTT CASSQEEASGRPSAGDTQYF
NA 16 TRBJ2-2 TRBV28 NA TGTGCCAGCTTCCCCGGCCGGAGACTCTACACCGGGGAGCTGTTTTTT CASFPGRRLYTGELFF
NA 14 TRBJ1-5 TRBV27 many TGTGCCAGCAGCTTTTCGGGATCGAATCAGCCCCAGCATTTT CASSFSGSNQPQHF
TRBD1 17 TRBJ1-3 TRBV6-5 few TGTGCCAGCAACCGGATATTACAGGGGGCGGAGGGAAACACCATATATTTT CASNRILQGAEGNTIYF
NA 16 TRBJ2-7 TRBV7-2 few TGTGCCAGCAGCTTAGGATTTAGGGCGTTGGGCTACGAGCAGTACTTC CASSLGFRALGYEQYF
NA 14 TRBJ2-3 TRBV20-1 NA TGCAGTGCTCAATCTTCCGAGACAGTGAATACGCAGTATTTT CSAQSSETVNTQYF
TRBD2 17 TRBJ2-7 TRBV4-3 few TGCGCCAGCAGCCAAGTCCTAGCGGGAGGTACGGGTTACGAGCAGTACTTC CASSQVLAGGTGYEQYF
NA 15 TRBJ2-3 TRBV5-6 NA TGTGCCAGCAGCTTGTTCTTAATCTCCACAGATACGCAGTATTTT CASSLFLISTDTQYF
NA 13 TRBJ2-1 TRBV7-8 many TGTGCCAGCAGCTCCCCTCCTATGGATGAGCAGTTCTTC CASSSPPMDEQFF